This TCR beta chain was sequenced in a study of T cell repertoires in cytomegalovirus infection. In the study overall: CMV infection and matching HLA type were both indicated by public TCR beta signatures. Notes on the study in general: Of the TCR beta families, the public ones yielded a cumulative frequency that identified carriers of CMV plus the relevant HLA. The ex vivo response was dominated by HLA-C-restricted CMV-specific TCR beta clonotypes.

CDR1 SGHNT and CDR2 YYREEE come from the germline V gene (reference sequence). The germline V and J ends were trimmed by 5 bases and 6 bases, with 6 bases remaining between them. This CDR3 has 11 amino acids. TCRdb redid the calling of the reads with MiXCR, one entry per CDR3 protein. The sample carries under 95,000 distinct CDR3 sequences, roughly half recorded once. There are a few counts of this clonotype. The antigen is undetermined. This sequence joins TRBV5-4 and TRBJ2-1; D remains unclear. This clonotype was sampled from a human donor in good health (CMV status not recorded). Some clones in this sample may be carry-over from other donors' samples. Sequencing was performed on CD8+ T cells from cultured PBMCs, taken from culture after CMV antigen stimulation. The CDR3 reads CASSTFNEQFF. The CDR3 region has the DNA TGTGCCAGCAGTACCTTCAATGAGCAGTTCTTC.